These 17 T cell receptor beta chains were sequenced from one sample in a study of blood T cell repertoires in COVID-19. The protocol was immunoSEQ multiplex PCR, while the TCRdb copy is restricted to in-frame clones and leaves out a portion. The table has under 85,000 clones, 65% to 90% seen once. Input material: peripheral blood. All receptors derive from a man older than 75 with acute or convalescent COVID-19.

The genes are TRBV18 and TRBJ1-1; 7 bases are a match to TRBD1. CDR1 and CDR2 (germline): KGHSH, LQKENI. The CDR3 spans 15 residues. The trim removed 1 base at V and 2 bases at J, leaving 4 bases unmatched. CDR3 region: CASSPQTGVNTEAFF. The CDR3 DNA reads TGTGCCAGCTCACCACAAACAGGGGTCAACACTGAAGCTTTCTTT. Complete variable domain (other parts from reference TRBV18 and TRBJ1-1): NAGVMQNPRHLVRRRGQEARLRCSPMKGHSHVYWYRQLPEEGLKFMVYLQKENIIDESGMPKERFSAEFPKEGPSILRIQQVVRGDSAAYFCASSPQTGVNTEAFFGQGTRLTVV.

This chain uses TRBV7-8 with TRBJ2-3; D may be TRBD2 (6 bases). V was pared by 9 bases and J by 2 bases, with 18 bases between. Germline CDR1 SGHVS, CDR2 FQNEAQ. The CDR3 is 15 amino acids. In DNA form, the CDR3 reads TGTGCCAGTTCACTGCGGAGGGGCCTCACAGATACGCAGTATTTT. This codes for CASSLRRGLTDTQYF. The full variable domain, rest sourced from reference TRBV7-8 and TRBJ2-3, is GAGVSQSPRYKVAKRGQDVALRCDPISGHVSLFWYQQALGQGPEFLTYFQNEAQLDKSGLPSDRFFAERPEGSVSTLKIQRTQQEDSAVYLCASSLRRGLTDTQYFGPGTRLTVL.

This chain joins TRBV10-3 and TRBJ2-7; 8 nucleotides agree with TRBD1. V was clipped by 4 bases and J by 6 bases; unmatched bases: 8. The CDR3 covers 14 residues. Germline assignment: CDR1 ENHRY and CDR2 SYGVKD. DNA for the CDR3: TGTGCCATCAGTGTGACAGGGGAAGGGTTCGAGCAGTACTTC. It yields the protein CAISVTGEGFEQYF.

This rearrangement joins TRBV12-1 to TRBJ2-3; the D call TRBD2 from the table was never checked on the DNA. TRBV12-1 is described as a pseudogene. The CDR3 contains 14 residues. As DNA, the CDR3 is TGTGCCAGGTCTGATAGCGGGAGCACAGATACGCAGTATTTT. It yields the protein CARSDSGSTDTQYF.

As DNA, the CDR3 is TGTGCCAGCAGTTACCTCGGACAGGCCAACTATGGCTACACCTTC. Protein: CASSYLGQANYGYTF. The V gene is TRBV6-6, the J gene TRBJ1-2; TRBD1 matches 7 bases. The ends lost 2 bases at V and 2 bases at J; junction bases unmatched: 5. Germline CDR1 and CDR2: MNHNY and SVGAGI (reference sequence). This CDR3 contains 15 residues.

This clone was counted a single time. The CDR3 sequence is CASSRSDRANEKLFF. Written as DNA, the CDR3 is TGTGCCAGCAGCCGATCGGACAGGGCTAATGAAAAACTGTTTTTT. This chain links TRBV9 with TRBJ1-4; 8 bases are shared with TRBD1. CDR1 and CDR2 from the germline V gene are SGDLS and YYNGEE. V lost 4 bases to trimming and J lost 3 bases; unmatched junction nucleotides: 5. The CDR3 is made up of 15 amino acids.

As DNA, the CDR3 is TGTGCCAGCAGTTTAAAGGGAGGACCCTACGAGCAGTACTTC. It codes for CASSLKGGPYEQYF. V is TRBV27 and J is TRBJ2-7, with D perhaps matching TRBD2 (6 bases). V lost 2 bases to trimming and J lost 2 bases, with 10 bases between them. CDR1 and CDR2 from the germline V gene are MNHEY and SMNVEV (reference sequence). CDR3 size: 14 residues.

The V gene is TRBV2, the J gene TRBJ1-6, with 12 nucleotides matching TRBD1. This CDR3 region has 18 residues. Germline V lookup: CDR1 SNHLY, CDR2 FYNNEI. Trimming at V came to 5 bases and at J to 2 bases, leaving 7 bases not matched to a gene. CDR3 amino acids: CASSPGTGGIAYNSPLHF. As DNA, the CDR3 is TGTGCCAGCAGTCCCGGGACAGGGGGCATCGCCTATAATTCACCCCTCCACTTT.

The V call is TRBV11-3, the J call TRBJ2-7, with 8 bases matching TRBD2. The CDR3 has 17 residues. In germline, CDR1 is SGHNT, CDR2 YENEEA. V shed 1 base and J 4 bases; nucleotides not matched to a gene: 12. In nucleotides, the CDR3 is TGTGCCAGCAGCTTAGTTGCCGGGGTTAGCGGGATTTACGAGCAGTACTTC. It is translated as CASSLVAGVSGIYEQYF.

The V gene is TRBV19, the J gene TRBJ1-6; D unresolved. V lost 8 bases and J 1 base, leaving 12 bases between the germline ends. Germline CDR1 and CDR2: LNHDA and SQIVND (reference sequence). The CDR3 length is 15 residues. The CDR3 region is CASGRGLSYNSPLHF. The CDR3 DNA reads TGTGCCAGTGGAAGAGGGCTTTCCTATAATTCACCCCTCCACTTT.

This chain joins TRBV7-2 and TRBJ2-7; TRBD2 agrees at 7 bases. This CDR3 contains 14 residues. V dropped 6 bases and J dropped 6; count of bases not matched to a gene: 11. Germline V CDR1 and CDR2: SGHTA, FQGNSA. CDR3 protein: CASSRDGGSSEQYF. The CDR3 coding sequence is TGTGCCAGCAGTCGCGATGGCGGGAGCTCCGAGCAGTACTTC.

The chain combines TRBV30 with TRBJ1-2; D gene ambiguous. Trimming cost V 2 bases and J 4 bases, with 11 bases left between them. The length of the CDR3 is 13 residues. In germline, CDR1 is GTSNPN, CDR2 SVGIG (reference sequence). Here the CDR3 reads CAWSLQAGYGYTF. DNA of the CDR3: TGTGCCTGGAGTCTCCAGGCGGGCTATGGCTACACCTTC.

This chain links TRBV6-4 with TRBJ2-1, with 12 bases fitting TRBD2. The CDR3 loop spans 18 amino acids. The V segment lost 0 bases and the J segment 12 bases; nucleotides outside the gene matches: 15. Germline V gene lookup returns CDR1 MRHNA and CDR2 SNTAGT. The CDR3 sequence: CASSDSNRVLAGGRVQFF. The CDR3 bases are TGTGCCAGCAGTGACTCGAATAGGGTACTAGCGGGAGGCAGGGTGCAGTTCTTC.

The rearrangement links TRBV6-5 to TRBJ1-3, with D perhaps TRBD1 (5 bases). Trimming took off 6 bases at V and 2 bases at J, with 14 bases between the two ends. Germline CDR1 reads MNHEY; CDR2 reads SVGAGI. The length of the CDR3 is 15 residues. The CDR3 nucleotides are TGTGCCAGCAGCTGGACGGACACGCCTGGAAACACCATATATTTT. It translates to CASSWTDTPGNTIYF.

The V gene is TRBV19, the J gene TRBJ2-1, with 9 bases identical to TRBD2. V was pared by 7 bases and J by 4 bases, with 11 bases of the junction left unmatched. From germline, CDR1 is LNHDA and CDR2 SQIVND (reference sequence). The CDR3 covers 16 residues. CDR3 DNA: TGTGCCAGTACTGATAGGGGGCTAGCGGGATACAATGAGCAGTTCTTC. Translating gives CASTDRGLAGYNEQFF.

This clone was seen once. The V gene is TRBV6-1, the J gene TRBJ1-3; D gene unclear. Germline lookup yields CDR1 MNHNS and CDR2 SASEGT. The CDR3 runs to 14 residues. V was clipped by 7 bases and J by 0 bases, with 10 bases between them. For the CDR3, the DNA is TGTGCCAGCACTAAACAGATCTCTGGAAACACCATATATTTT. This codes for CASTKQISGNTIYF.

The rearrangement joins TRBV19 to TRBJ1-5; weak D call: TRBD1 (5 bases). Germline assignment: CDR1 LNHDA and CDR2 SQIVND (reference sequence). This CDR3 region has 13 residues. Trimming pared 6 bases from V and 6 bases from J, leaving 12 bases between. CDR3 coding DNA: TGTGCCAGTAGAACGGGGGGGACTCAGCCCCAGCATTTT. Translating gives CASRTGGTQPQHF.